A selection of T cell receptor beta chains follows, all from one sample in a study of T cell changes during pregnancy in multiple sclerosis. The method was immunoSEQ multiplex PCR; TCRdb's version includes in-frame clones alone and lacks a portion of them. The table has fewer than 80,000 clones, 92% seen once. The sequenced sample was peripheral blood, obtained in the third trimester of pregnancy. The receptors come from a female donor in good health, enrolled as a control in a pregnancy study. CDR3s include the opening cysteine and the closing phenylalanine or tryptophan. The order of the fields is CDR3 DNA, CDR3 protein, D gene, clone size, J gene, V gene. D genes are given only for firm matches. Clone size appears in some rows only: once, few, many, or a class for an expanded clone.

DNA: TGTGCCAGCAGCCAGGATGAGGTCAGCTATGGCTACACCTTC; CDR3: CASSQDEVSYGYTF; D: NA; size: NA; J: TRBJ1-2; V: TRBV14
DNA: TGTGCCAGCAACCCTGTGGGACATCTGGATTCACCCCTCCACTTT; CDR3: CASNPVGHLDSPLHF; D: NA; size: NA; J: TRBJ1-6; V: TRBV7-9
DNA: TGTGCCAGCAGCTTAGGTTACACACACTACGAGCAGTACTTC; CDR3: CASSLGYTHYEQYF; D: NA; size: NA; J: TRBJ2-7; V: TRBV11-2
DNA: TGTGCCAGCACCCGAGGGGGACTTGGACAGGAGAATGAAAAACTGTTTTTT; CDR3: CASTRGGLGQENEKLFF; D: TRBD1; size: NA; J: TRBJ1-4; V: TRBV2
DNA: TGTGCCAGCTCCTCAAGGGGACAGTATGGCTACACCTTC; CDR3: CASSSRGQYGYTF; D: TRBD1; size: NA; J: TRBJ1-2; V: TRBV18
DNA: TGTGCCAGCAGTGAAGGGGAAACAGATACGCAGTATTTT; CDR3: CASSEGETDTQYF; D: NA; size: once; J: TRBJ2-3; V: TRBV6-4
DNA: TGTGCCAGCACCCGCGGCACAGATACGCAGTATTTT; CDR3: CASTRGTDTQYF; D: NA; size: NA; J: TRBJ2-3; V: TRBV6-5
DNA: TGCGCCGTCGGGCAGGGCGATGGCTACACCTTC; CDR3: CAVGQGDGYTF; D: NA; size: NA; J: TRBJ1-2; V: TRBV5-1
DNA: TGTGCCAGCAGCTTTGGACTAGCGAGAGAAGAGACCCAGTACTTC; CDR3: CASSFGLAREETQYF; D: TRBD2; size: NA; J: TRBJ2-5; V: TRBV6-6
DNA: TGTGCCAGCAGCTTAGGGGCGGCAGGGGATCAGCCCCAGCATTTT; CDR3: CASSLGAAGDQPQHF; D: NA; size: NA; J: TRBJ1-5; V: TRBV7-2
DNA: TGTGCCAGCTCACCTGACAGGGGGGTCTACGAGCAGTACTTC; CDR3: CASSPDRGVYEQYF; D: TRBD1; size: once; J: TRBJ2-7; V: TRBV18
DNA: TGCGCCAGCAGCCAGTCGGGTAGGGGGCGAGGAGCAGATACGCAGTATTTT; CDR3: CASSQSGRGRGADTQYF; D: TRBD1; size: NA; J: TRBJ2-3; V: TRBV4-1
DNA: TGTGCCAGCCCTTGGGCCGGGACAGAAAACCAAGAGACCCAGTACTTC; CDR3: CASPWAGTENQETQYF; D: TRBD1; size: NA; J: TRBJ2-5; V: TRBV27
DNA: TGTGCCAGCAGCGTTGTCAACACTGAAGCTTTCTTT; CDR3: CASSVVNTEAFF; D: NA; size: NA; J: TRBJ1-1; V: TRBV6-1
DNA: TGTGCCAGCAGTTCACAGGGGAGGCAAGAGACCCAGTACTTC; CDR3: CASSSQGRQETQYF; D: NA; size: once; J: TRBJ2-5; V: TRBV6-5
DNA: TGTGCCAGCAGCGTACTAGGGAGCCCCACCTACAATGAGCAGTTCTTC; CDR3: CASSVLGSPTYNEQFF; D: NA; size: once; J: TRBJ2-1; V: TRBV9
DNA: TGTGCCAGCAGCTCAGGGGGATTCAATGAAAAACTGTTTTTT; CDR3: CASSSGGFNEKLFF; D: TRBD1; size: once; J: TRBJ1-4; V: TRBV5-5
DNA: TGTGCCAGTAGTATCGCTTGGGGGCTAACTGAAGCTTTCTTT; CDR3: CASSIAWGLTEAFF; D: NA; size: NA; J: TRBJ1-1; V: TRBV19
DNA: TGTGCCAGCAGCCCGGCTAGCATCGCGAATGAGCAGTTCTTC; CDR3: CASSPASIANEQFF; D: NA; size: NA; J: TRBJ2-1; V: TRBV5-4
DNA: TGCGCCAGCAGCTTGGACATATCATACTATGGCTACACCTTC; CDR3: CASSLDISYYGYTF; D: NA; size: once; J: TRBJ1-2; V: TRBV5-1